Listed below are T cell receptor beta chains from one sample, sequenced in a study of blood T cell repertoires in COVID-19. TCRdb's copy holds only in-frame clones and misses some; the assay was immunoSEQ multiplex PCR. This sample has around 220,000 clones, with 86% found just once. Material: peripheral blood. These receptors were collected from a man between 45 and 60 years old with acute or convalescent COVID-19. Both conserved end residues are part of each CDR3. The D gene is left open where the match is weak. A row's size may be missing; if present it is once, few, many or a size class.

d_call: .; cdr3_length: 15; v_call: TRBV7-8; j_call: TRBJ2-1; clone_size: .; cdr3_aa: CASSLARRAENEQFF
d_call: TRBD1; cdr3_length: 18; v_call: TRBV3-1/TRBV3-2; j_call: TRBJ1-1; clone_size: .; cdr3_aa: CASSQDRRRTGLNTEAFF
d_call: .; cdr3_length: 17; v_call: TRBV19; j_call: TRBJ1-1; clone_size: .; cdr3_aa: CASSPVATRSRGTEAFF
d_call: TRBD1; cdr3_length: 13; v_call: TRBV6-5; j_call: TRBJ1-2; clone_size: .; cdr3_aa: CASTRQGRGGYTF
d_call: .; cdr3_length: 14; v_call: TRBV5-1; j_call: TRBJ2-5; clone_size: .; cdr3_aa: CASSSRGLGETQYF
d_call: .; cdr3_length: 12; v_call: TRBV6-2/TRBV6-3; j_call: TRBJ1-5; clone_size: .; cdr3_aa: CASSLVAQPQHF
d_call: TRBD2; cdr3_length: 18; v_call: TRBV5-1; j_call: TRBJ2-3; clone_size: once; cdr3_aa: CASSFSPRTRQSTDTQYF
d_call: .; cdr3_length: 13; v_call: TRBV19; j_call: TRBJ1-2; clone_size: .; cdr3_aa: CASRNQGIYGYTF
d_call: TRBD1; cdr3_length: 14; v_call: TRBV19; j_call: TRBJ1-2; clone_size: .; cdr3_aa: CASSIGQGVYGYTF
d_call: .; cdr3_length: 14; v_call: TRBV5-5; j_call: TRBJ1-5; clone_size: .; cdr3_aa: CASSLVGERQPQHF
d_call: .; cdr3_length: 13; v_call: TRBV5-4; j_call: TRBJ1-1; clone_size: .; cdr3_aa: CASSFTGKAEAFF
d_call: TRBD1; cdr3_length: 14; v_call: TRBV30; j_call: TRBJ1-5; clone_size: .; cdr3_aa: CAWTWTGFNQPQHF
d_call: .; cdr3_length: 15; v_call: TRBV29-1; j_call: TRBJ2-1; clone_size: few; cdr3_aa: CSVKQGPSSYNEQFF
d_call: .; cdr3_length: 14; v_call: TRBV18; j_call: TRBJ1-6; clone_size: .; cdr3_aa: CASSPTESNSPLHF
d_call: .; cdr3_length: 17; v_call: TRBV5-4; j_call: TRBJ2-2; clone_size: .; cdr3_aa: CASRRSWTAANTGELFF
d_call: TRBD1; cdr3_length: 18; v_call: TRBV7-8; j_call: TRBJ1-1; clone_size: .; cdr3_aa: CASSPRRTGSISNTEAFF
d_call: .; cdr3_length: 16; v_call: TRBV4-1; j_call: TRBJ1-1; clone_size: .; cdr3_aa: CASSQDLGQLNTEAFF
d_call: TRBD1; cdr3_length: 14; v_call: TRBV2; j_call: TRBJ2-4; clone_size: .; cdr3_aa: CASRDRGTKNIQYF
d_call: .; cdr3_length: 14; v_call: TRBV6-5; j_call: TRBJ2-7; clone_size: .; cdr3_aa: CASSQSGLYYEQYF
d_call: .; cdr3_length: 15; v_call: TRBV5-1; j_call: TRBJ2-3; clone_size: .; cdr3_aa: CASSFLGSSTDTQYF
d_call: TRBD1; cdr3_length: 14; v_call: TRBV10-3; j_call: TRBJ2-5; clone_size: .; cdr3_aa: CAISDPGGAETQYF
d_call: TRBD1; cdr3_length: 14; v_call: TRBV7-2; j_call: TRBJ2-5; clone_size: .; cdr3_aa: CASSKRQGLKTQYF
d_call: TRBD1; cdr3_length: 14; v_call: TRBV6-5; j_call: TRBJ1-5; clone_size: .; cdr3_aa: CASTLTGPGQPQHF
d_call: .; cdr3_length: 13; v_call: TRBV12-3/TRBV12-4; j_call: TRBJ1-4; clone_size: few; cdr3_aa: CASKQGRVEKLFF
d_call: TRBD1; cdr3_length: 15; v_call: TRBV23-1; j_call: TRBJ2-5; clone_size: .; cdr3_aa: CASSQRQGRGETQYF
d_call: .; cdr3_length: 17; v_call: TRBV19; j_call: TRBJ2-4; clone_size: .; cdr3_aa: CASSPPFRIDAKNIQYF
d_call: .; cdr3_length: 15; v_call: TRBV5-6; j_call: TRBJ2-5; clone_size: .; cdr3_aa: CASSLFQGTLATQYF
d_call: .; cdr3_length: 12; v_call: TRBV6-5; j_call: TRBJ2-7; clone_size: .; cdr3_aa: CASRGVTYEQYF
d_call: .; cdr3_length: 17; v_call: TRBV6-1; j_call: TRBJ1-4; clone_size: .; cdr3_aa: CASSDSPGGNLNEKLFF
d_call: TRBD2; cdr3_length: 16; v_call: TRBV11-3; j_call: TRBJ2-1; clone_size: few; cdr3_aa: CASSPQTSVRAGEQFF
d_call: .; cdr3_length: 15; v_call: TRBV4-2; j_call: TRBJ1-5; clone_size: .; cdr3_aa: CASSQGAYGAQPQHF
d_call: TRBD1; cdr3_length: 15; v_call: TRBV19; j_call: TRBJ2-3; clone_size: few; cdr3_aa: CASRPGQLRTDTQYF
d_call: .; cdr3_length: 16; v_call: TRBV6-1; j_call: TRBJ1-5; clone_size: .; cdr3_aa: CASSEIPGQLYQPQHF
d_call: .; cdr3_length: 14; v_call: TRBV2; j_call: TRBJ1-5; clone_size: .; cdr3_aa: CASSEVVGGQPQHF
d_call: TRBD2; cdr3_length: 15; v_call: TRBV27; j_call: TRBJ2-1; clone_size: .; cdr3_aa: CASSFSGPSYNEQFF
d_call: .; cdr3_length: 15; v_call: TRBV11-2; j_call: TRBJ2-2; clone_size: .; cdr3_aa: CASSRGLPNTGELFF
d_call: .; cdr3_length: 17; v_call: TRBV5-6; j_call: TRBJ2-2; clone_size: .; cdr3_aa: CASSFGFGTPNTGELFF
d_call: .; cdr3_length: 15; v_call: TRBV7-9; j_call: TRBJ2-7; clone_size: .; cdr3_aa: CASSFFRDPPYEQYF
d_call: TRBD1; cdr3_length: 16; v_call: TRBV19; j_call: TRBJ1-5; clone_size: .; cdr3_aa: CASSIGQVRSNQPQHF
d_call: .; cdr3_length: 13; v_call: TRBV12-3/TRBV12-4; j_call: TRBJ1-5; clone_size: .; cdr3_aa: CASSLEGYQPQHF
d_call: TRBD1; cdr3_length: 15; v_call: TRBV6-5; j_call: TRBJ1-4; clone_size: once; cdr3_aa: CASSFTGTGREKLFF
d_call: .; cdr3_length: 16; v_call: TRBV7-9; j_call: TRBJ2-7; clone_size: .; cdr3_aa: CASSFVMQGSAYEQYF
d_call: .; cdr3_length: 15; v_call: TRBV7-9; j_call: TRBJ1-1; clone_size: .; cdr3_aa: CASSSPTGEGTEAFF
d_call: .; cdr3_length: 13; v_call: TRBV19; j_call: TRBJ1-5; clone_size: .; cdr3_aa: CASSVGQGQPQHF
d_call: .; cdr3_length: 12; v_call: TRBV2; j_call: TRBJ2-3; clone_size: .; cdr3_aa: CASRVVTHTQYF